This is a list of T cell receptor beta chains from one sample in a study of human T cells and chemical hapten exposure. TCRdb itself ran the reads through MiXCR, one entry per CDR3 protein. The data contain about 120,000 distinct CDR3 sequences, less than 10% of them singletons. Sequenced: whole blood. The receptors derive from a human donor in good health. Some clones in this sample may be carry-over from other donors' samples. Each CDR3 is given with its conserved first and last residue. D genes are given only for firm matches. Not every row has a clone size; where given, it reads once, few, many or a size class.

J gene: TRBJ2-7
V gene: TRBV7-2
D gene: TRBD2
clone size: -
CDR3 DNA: TGTGCCAGCAGCTCCGGGACTAGCGTAACCTACGAGCAGTACTTC
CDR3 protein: CASSSGTSVTYEQYF

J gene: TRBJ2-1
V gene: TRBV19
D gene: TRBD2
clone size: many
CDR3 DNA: TGTGCCAGTAGTTCACTAGCGGGGGCCTACAATGAGCAGTTCTTC
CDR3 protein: CASSSLAGAYNEQFF

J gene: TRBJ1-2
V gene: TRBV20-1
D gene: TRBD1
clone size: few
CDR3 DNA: TGCAGTGCTAACAGGGGGCCTGGCTACACCTTC
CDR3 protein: CSANRGPGYTF

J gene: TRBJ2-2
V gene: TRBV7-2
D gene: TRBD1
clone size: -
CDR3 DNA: TGTGCCAGCACCAGTTCGGTCGGGACAGGGGTCACCGGGGAGCTGTTTTTT
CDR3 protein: CASTSSVGTGVTGELFF

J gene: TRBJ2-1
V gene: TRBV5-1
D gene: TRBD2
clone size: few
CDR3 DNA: TGCGCCAGCAGCTTGGGGACTAGCGGTAATGAGCAGTTCTTC
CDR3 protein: CASSLGTSGNEQFF

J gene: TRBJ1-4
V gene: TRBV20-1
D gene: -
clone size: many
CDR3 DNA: TGCAGTGCTAGATCAACCGTTGATAATGAAAAACTGTTTTTT
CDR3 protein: CSARSTVDNEKLFF

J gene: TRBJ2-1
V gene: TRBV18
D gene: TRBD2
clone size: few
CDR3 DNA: TGTGCCAGCTCACCTGGACTAGCGGGCGCGAGCTCCTACAATGAGCAGTTCTTC
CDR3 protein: CASSPGLAGASSYNEQFF

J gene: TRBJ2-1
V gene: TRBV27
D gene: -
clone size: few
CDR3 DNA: TGTGCCAGCAGTTTAGGGGGGGCGCAGAATGAGCAGTTCTTC
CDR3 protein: CASSLGGAQNEQFF

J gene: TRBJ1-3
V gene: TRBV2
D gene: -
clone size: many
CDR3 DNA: TGTGCCAGCAGTCAACAGGGTGCGAACTCTGGAAACACCATATATTTT
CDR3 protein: CASSQQGANSGNTIYF

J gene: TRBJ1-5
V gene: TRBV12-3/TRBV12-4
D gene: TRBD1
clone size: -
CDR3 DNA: TGTGCCAGCAGATACTCCGGGACAGGAGGAAATCAGCCCCAGCATTTT
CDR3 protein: CASRYSGTGGNQPQHF

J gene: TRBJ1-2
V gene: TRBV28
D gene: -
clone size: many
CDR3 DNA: TGTGCCAGCAGTTTTTTGAAGGGGGTCCCCTTGGTGAACTATGGCTACACCTTC
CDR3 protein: CASSFLKGVPLVNYGYTF

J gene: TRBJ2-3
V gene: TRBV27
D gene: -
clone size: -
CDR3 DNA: TGTGCCAGCAGTTTACGTTGGGGCGGAACCACAGATACGCAGTATTTT
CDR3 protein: CASSLRWGGTTDTQYF

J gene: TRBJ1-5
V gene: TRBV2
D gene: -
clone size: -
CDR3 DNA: TGTGCCAGCAGGGGCGAAACAGGGAGGAATCAGCCCCAGCATTTT
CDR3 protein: CASRGETGRNQPQHF

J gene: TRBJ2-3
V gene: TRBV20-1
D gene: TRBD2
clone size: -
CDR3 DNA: TGCAGTGCCCCCGCCAGCGGGAGTGATACGCAGTATTTT
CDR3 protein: CSAPASGSDTQYF

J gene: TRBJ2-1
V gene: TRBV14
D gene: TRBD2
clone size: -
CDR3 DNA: TGTGCCAGCAGCCCCGGGGGCGGGATTTTGACTAGCGGGAGCTCCTACAATGAGCAGTTCTTC
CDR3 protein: CASSPGGGILTSGSSYNEQFF

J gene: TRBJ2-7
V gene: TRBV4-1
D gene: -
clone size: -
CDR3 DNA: TGCGCCAGCAGCCAAGACAACGGGATCCTCTACGAGCAGTACTTC
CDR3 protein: CASSQDNGILYEQYF

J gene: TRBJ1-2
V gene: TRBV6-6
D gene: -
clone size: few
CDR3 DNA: TGTGCCAGCAGTTACGATGACAGCCTCTATGGCTACACCTTC
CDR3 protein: CASSYDDSLYGYTF

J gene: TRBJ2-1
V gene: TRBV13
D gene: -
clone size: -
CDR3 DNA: TGTGCCAGCAGCTTACGGGGGAGCACCTACAATGAGCAGTTCTTC
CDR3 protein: CASSLRGSTYNEQFF

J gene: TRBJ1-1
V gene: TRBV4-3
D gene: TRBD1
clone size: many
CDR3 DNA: TGCGCCAGCAGCCAGGGAGGGACAGGGGCCGCTTTCTTT
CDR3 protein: CASSQGGTGAAFF

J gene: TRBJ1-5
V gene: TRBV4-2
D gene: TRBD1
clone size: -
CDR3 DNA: TGTGCCAGCAGCCAAGCCGGCGGGGACAGGGGGGGACAGCCCCAGCATTTT
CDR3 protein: CASSQAGGDRGGQPQHF

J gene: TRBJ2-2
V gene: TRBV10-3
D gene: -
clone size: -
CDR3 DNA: TGTGCCATCAGTGAGGGTCGCAACACCGGGGAGCTGTTTTTT
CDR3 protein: CAISEGRNTGELFF

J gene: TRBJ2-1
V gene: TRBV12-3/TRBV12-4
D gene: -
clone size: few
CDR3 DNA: TGTGCCAGCAGCCCCCTAAGTAGGGGTGAGCAGTTCTTC
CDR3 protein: CASSPLSRGEQFF

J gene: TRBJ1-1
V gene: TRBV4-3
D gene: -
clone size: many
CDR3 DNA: TGCGCCAGCAGCCAAGAGGGTAGGGGAACTGAAGCTTTCTTT
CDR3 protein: CASSQEGRGTEAFF

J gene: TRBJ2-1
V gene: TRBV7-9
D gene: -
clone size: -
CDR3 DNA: TGTGCCGGGAGGAAGGGGGCGGTCAATGAGCAGTTCTTC
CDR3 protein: CAGRKGAVNEQFF

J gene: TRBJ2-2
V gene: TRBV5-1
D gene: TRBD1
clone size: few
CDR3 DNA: TGCGCCAGCAGTTTGTCATCGGGACAGACAAACACCGGGGAGCTGTTTTTT
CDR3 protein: CASSLSSGQTNTGELFF

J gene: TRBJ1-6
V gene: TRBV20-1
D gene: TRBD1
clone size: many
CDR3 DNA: TGCAGTGCTAGGGGGACAGGGAGCTCCTATAATTCACCCCTCCACTTT
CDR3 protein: CSARGTGSSYNSPLHF

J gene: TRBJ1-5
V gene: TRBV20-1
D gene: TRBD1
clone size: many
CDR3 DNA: TGCAGTGCCATTCAGGGGGCTATGAGCAATCAGCCCCAGCATTTT
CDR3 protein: CSAIQGAMSNQPQHF

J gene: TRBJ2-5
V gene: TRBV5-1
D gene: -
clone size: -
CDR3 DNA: TGCGCCAGCAGCTTGACAGGGTACGAGACCCAGTACTTC
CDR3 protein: CASSLTGYETQYF

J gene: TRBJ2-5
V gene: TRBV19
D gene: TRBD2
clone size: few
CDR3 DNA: TGTGCCAGTAGCCAACTAGCGGGAAGGGGGGTGAAGACCCAGTACTTC
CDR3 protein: CASSQLAGRGVKTQYF

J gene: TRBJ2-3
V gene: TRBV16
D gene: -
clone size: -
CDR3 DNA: TGTGCCAGCAGCCAAGCTAGCACAGATACGCAGTATTTT
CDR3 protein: CASSQASTDTQYF

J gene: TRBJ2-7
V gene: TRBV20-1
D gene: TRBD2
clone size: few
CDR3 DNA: TGCAGTCTAAGGCGCCTAGCGGCTTGGGACGAGCAGTACTTC
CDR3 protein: CSLRRLAAWDEQYF

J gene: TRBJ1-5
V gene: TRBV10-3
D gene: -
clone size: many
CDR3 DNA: TGTGCCATCAGTGAGTTGCCAGGGGACCAGCCCCAGCATTTT
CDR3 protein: CAISELPGDQPQHF

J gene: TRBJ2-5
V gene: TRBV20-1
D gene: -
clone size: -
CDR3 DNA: TGCAGTGCAGGACTCGGAGAGACCCAGTACTTC
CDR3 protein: CSAGLGETQYF

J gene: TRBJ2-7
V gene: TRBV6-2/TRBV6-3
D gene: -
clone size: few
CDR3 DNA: TGTGCCAGCCGAGAAGCGGCACCTCCCTACGAGCAGTACTTC
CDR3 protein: CASREAAPPYEQYF

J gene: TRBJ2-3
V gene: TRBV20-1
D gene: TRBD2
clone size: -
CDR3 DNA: TGCAGTGCCCACTCAACTAGGGGCCTAGCGGGACCAGATACGCAGTATTTT
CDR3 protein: CSAHSTRGLAGPDTQYF

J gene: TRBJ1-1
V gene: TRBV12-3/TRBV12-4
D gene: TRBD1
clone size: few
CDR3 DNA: TGTGCCAGCAGATTAATCCGGACAGGGAGGAGAACTGAAGCTTTCTTT
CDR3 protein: CASRLIRTGRRTEAFF

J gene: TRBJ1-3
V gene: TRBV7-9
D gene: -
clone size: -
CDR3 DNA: TGTGCCAGCAGCGCGCCCGGACTCGACTCTGGAAACACCATATATTTT
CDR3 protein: CASSAPGLDSGNTIYF

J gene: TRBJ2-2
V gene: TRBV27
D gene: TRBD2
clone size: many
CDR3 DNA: TGTGCCAGCAGTTTCGGGAGGTTCACCGGGGAGCTGTTTTTT
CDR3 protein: CASSFGRFTGELFF

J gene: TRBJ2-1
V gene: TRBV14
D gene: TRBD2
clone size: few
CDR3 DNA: TGTGCCAGCAGCCAACTAGCGGGGGGGAGAAATGAGCAGTTCTTC
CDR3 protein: CASSQLAGGRNEQFF

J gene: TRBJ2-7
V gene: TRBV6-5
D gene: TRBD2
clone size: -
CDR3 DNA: TGTGCCAGCAGACGGACTAGCGGGGGATACGAGCAGTACTTC
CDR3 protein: CASRRTSGGYEQYF

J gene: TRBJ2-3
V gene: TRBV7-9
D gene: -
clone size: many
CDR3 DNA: TGTGCCAGCAGCTTTAGCGGTAGCACAGATACGCAGTATTTT
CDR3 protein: CASSFSGSTDTQYF

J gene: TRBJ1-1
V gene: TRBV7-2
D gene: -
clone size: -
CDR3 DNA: TGTGCCAGCAGCTTAGATCAGGGGCGAAGCACTGAAGCTTTCTTT
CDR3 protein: CASSLDQGRSTEAFF

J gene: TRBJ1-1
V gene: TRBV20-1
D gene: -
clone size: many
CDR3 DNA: TGCAGTGCTAGGTTGGAGGCTGAAGCTTTCTTT
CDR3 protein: CSARLEAEAFF

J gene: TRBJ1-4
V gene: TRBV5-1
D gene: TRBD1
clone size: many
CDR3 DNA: TGCGCCAGCAGCGGCGGGGACAGGACTAATGAAAAACTGTTTTTT
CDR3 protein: CASSGGDRTNEKLFF

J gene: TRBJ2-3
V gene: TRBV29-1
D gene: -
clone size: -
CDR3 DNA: TGCAGCGTTGAGGCACAGGTTGGAGATACGCAGTATTTT
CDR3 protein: CSVEAQVGDTQYF

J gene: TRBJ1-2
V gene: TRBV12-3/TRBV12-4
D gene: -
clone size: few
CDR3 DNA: TGTGCCAGCAGTTTAGAGGCTGCCTACACCTTC
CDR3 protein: CASSLEAAYTF